The next 30 T cell receptor beta chains were all read from a single sample in a study of T cells after yellow fever vaccination. TCRdb redid the calling of the 5' RACE reads with MiXCR, one entry per CDR3 protein. The sample has 450,000 to 550,000 distinct CDR3 sequences, 21% seen once. Here the sequenced sample was PBMCs, taken 21 days after the first yellow fever vaccination. The receptors originated from a young man who received the YFV17D yellow fever vaccine.

This clonotype was detected ten times or more. The chain is built from TRBV19 and TRBJ1-1; D call uncertain. V was pared by 4 bases and J by 0 bases, with 12 bases between. Germline-derived CDR1 and CDR2 are LNHDA and SQIVND (reference sequence). The CDR3 runs to 15 residues. CDR3 residues: CASSTGRTVNTEAFF. The CDR3 bases are TGTGCCAGTAGTACCGGACGGACGGTGAACACTGAAGCTTTCTTT.

This clonotype was detected a few times. The chain carries TRBV2 and TRBJ1-5; TRBD1 might be the D (5 bases). Trimming took 3 bases from V and 7 from J, leaving 16 bases between them. CDR1 is SNHLY, CDR2 FYNNEI, per germline. The CDR3 runs 15 residues. Here the CDR3 reads CASSEAREYGQPQHF. As DNA, the CDR3 is TGTGCCAGCAGTGAGGCCAGGGAGTATGGGCAGCCCCAGCATTTT.

This clonotype appeared a few times. The J gene is TRBJ2-5, the V gene TRBV6-5, with TRBD2 identical over 14 bases. This CDR3 contains 19 residues. Unmatched junction bases numbered 13, after V lost 2 bases and J lost 5 bases. Germline values: CDR1 MNHEY, CDR2 SVGAGI. CDR3 loop: CASSYDLGLAGDPPETQYF. CDR3 DNA sequence: TGTGCCAGCAGTTACGACTTGGGACTAGCGGGAGACCCGCCGGAGACCCAGTACTTC.

This clonotype has just a few counts. J is TRBJ2-1 and V is TRBV7-2; 8 nucleotides align to TRBD2. CDR3 length: 14 residues. From germline, CDR1 is SGHTA and CDR2 FQGNSA. V lost 5 bases and J lost 8; bases outside the gene matches: 8. This chain's CDR3 is CASSPRTSRDEQFF. CDR3 coding DNA: TGTGCCAGCAGCCCCAGGACTAGCAGGGATGAGCAGTTCTTC.

The chain has TRBV20-1 and TRBJ2-5; 7 bases map to TRBD1. CDR1 is DFQATT and CDR2 is SNEGSKA in the germline V gene (reference sequence). This CDR3 is 14 amino acids long. J lost 2 bases, V lost 6 bases, and 9 bases had no gene match. The CDR3 here is CSASNSGQQETQYF. In DNA, the CDR3 is TGCAGTGCCTCAAATTCGGGACAGCAAGAGACCCAGTACTTC.

The chain links TRBV5-1 to TRBJ1-1, with 7 bases fitting TRBD1. V trimming: 4 bases; J trimming: 3 bases; junction bases outside the gene matches: 6. Germline CDR1 is SGHRS and CDR2 is YFSETQ. The CDR3 loop spans 14 amino acids. In nucleotides, the CDR3 is TGCGCCAGCAGCAGGGACAGTACGGACACTGAAGCTTTCTTT. It encodes CASSRDSTDTEAFF.

The chain uses TRBV27 and TRBJ2-5; TRBD2 agrees at 9 bases. The CDR3 is 16 residues long. Germline loops: CDR1 MNHEY, CDR2 SMNVEV (reference sequence). Trimming cost V 3 bases and J 1 base; bases outside gene matches: 6. In DNA, the CDR3 is TGTGCCAGCAGTTTTCACCGCGGGGGGGCCCAAGAGACCCAGTACTTC. Residues: CASSFHRGGAQETQYF.

This clonotype was detected a few times. The V call is TRBV29-1, the J call TRBJ1-1; D is possibly TRBD1 (6 bases). The CDR3 has 12 residues. V was shortened by 6 bases and J by 2 bases, with 10 bases between the two germline ends. Germline CDR1 reads SQVTM; CDR2 reads ANQGSEA. The CDR3 region is CSVFRGNTEAFF. CDR3 coding DNA: TGCAGCGTCTTCAGGGGAAACACTGAAGCTTTCTTT.

This chain links TRBV6-1 with TRBJ1-5, with a possible D match to TRBD1 (5 bases). Trimming stripped 1 base from V and 3 bases from J, with 22 bases between. Germline V gene lookup returns CDR1 MNHNS and CDR2 SASEGT. CDR3 length: 19 amino acids. The CDR3 bases are TGTGCCAGCAGTGAAGGGACATGGACACTGAGGAGAGTCAATCAGCCCCAGCATTTT. This encodes CASSEGTWTLRRVNQPQHF.

In this sample, this clonotype turned up a few times. This chain links TRBV6-2 or TRBV6-3 with TRBJ2-7; D is ambiguous. This CDR3 has 14 residues. V gave up 5 bases and J gave up 6 bases, with 17 bases separating them. The germline CDR1 and CDR2 sequences are MNHEY and SVGEGT. CDR3 in DNA: TGTGCCAGCAGTCCCCACATTGGAGTGTCCGAGCAGTACGTC. Residues: CASSPHIGVSEQYV.

This clonotype has only a few counts. The chain has TRBV5-1 and TRBJ1-1, with D maybe TRBD1 (5 bases). The germline gives CDR1 SGHRS, CDR2 YFSETQ. The length of the CDR3 is 14 residues. The V end was cut by 6 bases, the J end by 0 bases, with 12 bases between. CDR3 loop: CASNLAGLNTEAFF. The DNA for the CDR3 is TGCGCCAGCAACCTTGCGGGGCTGAACACTGAAGCTTTCTTT.

This clonotype was seen at least ten times. The rearrangement links TRBV18 to TRBJ2-2; 10 bases match TRBD1. Germline trimming cut 6 bases from V and 3 bases from J; bases unmatched to any gene: 4. The CDR3 length is 15 residues. The V gene's germline CDR1 is KGHSH and CDR2 LQKENI. CDR3 in DNA: TGTGCCAGCTCGCCGGGACAGGGGTACACCGGGGAGCTGTTTTTT. It translates to CASSPGQGYTGELFF.

The CDR3 sequence is CASSLDQGNGGYTF. The CDR3 DNA reads as TGTGCCAGCAGCTTAGATCAGGGAAACGGGGGCTACACCTTC. The chain links TRBV11-2 to TRBJ1-2; TRBD1 is a possible D gene (5 bases). The CDR3 runs 14 residues. Germline lookup yields CDR1 SGHAT and CDR2 FQNNGV. Trimming shortened V by 0 bases and J by 8 bases, and 13 bases separated the two germline ends. The full variable domain, with the rest looked up from reference TRBV11-2 and TRBJ1-2, is EAGVAQSPRYKIIEKRQSVAFWCNPISGHATLYWYQQILGQGPKLLIQFQNNGVVDDSQLPKDRFSAERLKGVDSTLKIQPAKLEDSAVYLCASSLDQGNGGYTFGSGTRLTVV.

The V gene is TRBV12-3 or TRBV12-4, the J gene TRBJ1-1, with D tentatively TRBD1 (5 bases). Trimming cost V 10 bases and J 5 bases, with 11 bases left between them. This CDR3 spans 11 amino acids. The CDR3 coding sequence is TGTGCCACCGAACCAGGGACTGAAGCTTTCTTT. It encodes CATEPGTEAFF.

The rearrangement joins TRBV7-2 to TRBJ2-3; 8 bases map to TRBD2. The length of the CDR3 is 14 residues. J gave up 9 bases and V 11 bases, and 16 bases lay outside the gene matches. Germline V CDR1 and CDR2: SGHTA, FQGNSA. CDR3 in DNA: TGTGCCTCGTCGCGAGGCCCCGGGGGGGAGACGCAGTATTTT. Translating it yields CASSRGPGGETQYF. The variable domain in full, completed from reference TRBV7-2 and TRBJ2-3, reads GAGVSQSPSNKVTEKGKDVELRCDPISGHTALYWYRQSLGQGLEFLIYFQGNSAPDKSGLPSDRFSAERTGGSVSTLTIQRTQQEDSAVYLCASSRGPGGETQYFGPGTRLTVL.

This clonotype was counted only a few times. The chain couples TRBV11-2 to TRBJ1-6, with D maybe TRBD1 (6 bases). This CDR3 comprises 18 residues. From germline, CDR1 is SGHAT and CDR2 FQNNGV. Deletions cut 4 bases from V and 4 bases from J, with 20 bases between. CDR3 coding DNA: TGTGCCAGCAGCTGGGACGGTGGGGGCAGCCCGTATAATTCACCCCTCCACTTT. Translation gives CASSWDGGGSPYNSPLHF.

J is TRBJ2-2 and V is TRBV23-1; D assignment may be TRBD1 or TRBD2 (5 bases each). TRBV23-1 is placed among ORFs of uncertain function. The CDR3 is 17 amino acids. Trimming shortened V by 2 bases and J by 1 base, and 14 bases separated the two germline ends. The CDR3 DNA follows: TGCGCCAGCAGTCAAAAGCCCGGGACGCGGAACACCGGGGAGCTGTTTTTT. Translating it yields CASSQKPGTRNTGELFF.

V is TRBV6-2 or TRBV6-3 and J is TRBJ2-5, with 8 bases identical to TRBD2. Trimming cost V 5 bases and J 4 bases; bases outside gene matches: 12. CDR3 size: 16 residues. The germline V gene encodes CDR1 MNHEY and CDR2 SVGEGT. The CDR3 nucleotides read TGTGCCAGCAGTCAAACCCGCGGGGGGCAACGAGAGACCCAGTACTTC. This sequence encodes CASSQTRGGQRETQYF.

The chain is built from TRBV6-1 and TRBJ2-5; D gene ambiguous. The CDR3 has 13 amino acids. V was cut by 2 bases and J by 4 bases, with 8 bases left in between. From germline, CDR1 is MNHNS and CDR2 SASEGT. The CDR3 sequence: CASSEMSRETQYF. DNA for the CDR3: TGTGCCAGCAGTGAAATGAGTCGAGAGACCCAGTACTTC.

This clonotype occurred many times. This chain uses TRBV4-2 with TRBJ2-2; 11 bases match TRBD2. The germline CDR1 and CDR2 sequences are LGHNA and YNFKEQ. V dropped 5 bases and J dropped 4; count of bases not matched to a gene: 3. CDR3 length equals 15 residues. CDR3 sequence (DNA): TGTGCCAGCAGCTCTAGCGGGGGGTCCACCGGGGAGCTGTTTTTT. Amino acids: CASSSSGGSTGELFF.

The chain is built from TRBV27 and TRBJ2-3; D uncertain. V was shortened by 6 bases and J by 4 bases, with 11 bases between the two germline ends. This CDR3 comprises 13 residues. Looked up from germline, CDR1 is MNHEY and CDR2 is SMNVEV (reference sequence). The CDR3, as DNA: TGTGCCAGCAGAAGGGCCGGAGCAGATACGCAGTATTTT. It is translated as CASRRAGADTQYF.

The V and J genes are TRBV6-2 or TRBV6-3 and TRBJ1-2, with no clear D. This CDR3 comprises 13 residues. Trimming shortened V by 11 bases and J by 6 bases, and 19 bases separated the two germline ends. Germline V gene sequence: CDR1 MNHEY, CDR2 SVGEGT. The CDR3 DNA reads TGTGCCCGAAATCCGAGGAGGGAAGATGGCTACACCTTC. Its translation: CARNPRREDGYTF.

The rearrangement uses TRBV30 and TRBJ2-5, with unresolved D. Germline CDR1 and CDR2: GTSNPN and SVGIG (reference sequence). Trimming pared 3 bases from V and 5 bases from J, leaving 7 bases between. The CDR3 totals 11 residues. The chain's CDR3 is CAWSPRETQYF. The CDR3 DNA sequence: TGTGCCTGGAGCCCAAGGGAGACCCAGTACTTC.

The sample holds a few counts of this clonotype. V and J are TRBV6-2 or TRBV6-3 and TRBJ2-1, with 11 nucleotides matching TRBD1. This CDR3 has 12 residues. The junction had 3 bases not matched to a gene; V was cut back by 8 bases and J by 9 bases. Germline V CDR1 and CDR2: MNHEY, SVGEGT. The CDR3, as DNA: TGTGCCAGCGGACAGGGGGCTTTTGAGCAGTTCTTC. This gives the protein CASGQGAFEQFF.

The sample holds a few counts of this clonotype. The chain recombines TRBV10-3 with TRBJ2-2, with 7 bases fitting TRBD1. Germline V gene data show CDR1 as ENHRY and CDR2 as SYGVKD. Germline trimming cut 0 bases from V and 5 bases from J; bases unmatched to any gene: 9. CDR3 length: 17 residues. The CDR3 protein is CAISESSQGVFTGELFF. The CDR3 bases are TGTGCCATCAGTGAGTCGAGCCAGGGGGTATTTACCGGGGAGCTGTTTTTT.

The genes are TRBV24-1 and TRBJ2-3; TRBD1 matches at 9 bases. This CDR3 comprises 16 residues. J was trimmed by 5 bases and V by 0 bases; bases with no gene match: 5. Germline CDR1 KGHDR, CDR2 SFDVKD. CDR3 nucleotide sequence: TGTGCCACCAGTGATTTGTCTGGGACAGGGCGAGATACGCAGTATTTT. This sequence encodes CATSDLSGTGRDTQYF.

The chain combines TRBV12-3 or TRBV12-4 with TRBJ1-2; 7 bases are shared with TRBD1. This CDR3 contains 13 residues. The V gene end was trimmed by 4 bases and the J gene end by 8 bases; junction bases not matched to a gene: 7. The CDR3 spells CASSYGQARGYTF. The CDR3, as DNA: TGTGCCAGCAGTTACGGACAGGCCCGGGGCTACACCTTC.

In this sample, this clonotype turned up many times. This chain joins TRBV6-1 and TRBJ2-5; perhaps TRBD1 as D (6 bases). The V end lost 4 bases, the J end lost 5 bases, and 11 bases lay between the germline ends. Germline V gene sequence: CDR1 MNHNS, CDR2 SASEGT. This CDR3 has 13 residues. The CDR3 reads CASSGTGLETQYF. In DNA, the CDR3 is TGTGCCAGCAGTGGAACAGGGTTGGAGACCCAGTACTTC.

The chain joins TRBV7-2 to TRBJ2-1; tentatively, D is TRBD2 (6 bases). The germline gives CDR1 SGHTA, CDR2 FQGNSA. The CDR3 is 17 amino acids. V was trimmed by 3 bases and J by 2 bases, leaving 17 bases between them. The DNA of the CDR3 is TGTGCCAGCAGCTTCTCCCGGGGTCCGGGGGCCTACAATGAGCAGTTCTTC. It codes for CASSFSRGPGAYNEQFF.

V is TRBV7-9 and J is TRBJ2-3, with a weak D call TRBD1 (6 bases). Germline CDR1 is SEHNR and CDR2 is FQNEAQ (reference sequence). Trimming cost V 1 base and J 3 bases, with 14 bases left between them. This CDR3 contains 16 residues. The CDR3 protein is CASSLGVQTGTDTQYF. DNA for the CDR3: TGTGCCAGCAGCTTAGGGGTCCAAACAGGGACAGATACGCAGTATTTT.